What follows are 8 T cell receptor beta chains derived from one specimen sequenced in a study of T cell repertoires in cytomegalovirus infection. TCRdb recomputed calls from the reads with MiXCR, one row per CDR3 protein. The repertoire has a few hundred thousand distinct CDR3 sequences, around 35% of them found once; the top ten carry roughly 15%. For these TCRs, the target antigens are not known. This sample comprised cultured PBMCs, obtained from culture after CMV antigen stimulation. These receptors were obtained from a human donor in good health (CMV status not recorded). Some clones in this sample may be carry-over from other donors' samples.

There are a few counts of this clonotype. V usage is TRBV15 and J usage is TRBJ2-1, with TRBD1 matching 7 bases. The germline V gene has CDR1 LNHNV and CDR2 YYDKDF (reference sequence). The length of the CDR3 is 15 residues. The J segment lost 8 bases and the V segment lost 1 base, leaving 8 bases of the junction unmatched. For the CDR3, the DNA is TGTGCCACCAGCAGAGGGGCCAGGGGGAACGATGAGCAGTTCTTC. As protein: CATSRGARGNDEQFF.

Only a few counts were recorded for this clonotype. The chain couples TRBV7-2 to TRBJ2-1, with 7 positions matching TRBD1. The J segment lost 4 bases and the V segment lost 0 bases, leaving 3 bases of the junction unmatched. The germline CDR1 and CDR2 sequences are SGHTA and FQGNSA. This CDR3 contains 15 residues. CDR3 coding DNA: TGTGCCAGCAGCTTAGCGGGACAGACTTACAATGAGCAGTTCTTC. This gives the protein CASSLAGQTYNEQFF.

The chain is built from TRBV7-2 and TRBJ1-2; TRBD1 is a possible D gene (6 bases). Germline V gene sequence: CDR1 SGHTA, CDR2 FQGNSA. The CDR3 covers 14 residues. The germline V and J ends were trimmed by 4 bases and 3 bases, with 12 bases remaining between them. CDR3 sequence reads: CASSSRGGDYGYTF. As DNA, the CDR3 is TGTGCCAGCAGCTCTCGAGGGGGAGACTATGGCTACACCTTC.

The CDR3, as DNA: TGCGCCAGCAGCCAAGAGTCGCGGCCCACAGATACGCAGTATTTT. Translation gives CASSQESRPTDTQYF. The V gene is TRBV4-1, the J gene TRBJ2-3; D unresolved. CDR1 and CDR2 (germline): MGHRA, YSYEKL. The ends were cut back, 0 bases at V and 2 bases at J, with 9 bases in the middle. There are 15 residues in the CDR3.

There are many counts of this clonotype. The chain couples TRBV7-3 to TRBJ2-1; 8 nucleotides match TRBD2. With 1 base clipped from V and 0 bases from J, the junction kept 14 bases outside the gene matches. The CDR3 has 20 residues. The V gene's germline CDR1 is SGHTA and CDR2 FQGTGA. CDR3 loop: CASSLKAAGGLSSSYNEQFF. The DNA for the CDR3 is TGTGCCAGCAGCTTAAAGGCGGCGGGAGGACTATCTAGCTCCTACAATGAGCAGTTCTTC. The entire variable domain, with the rest obtained from reference TRBV7-3 and TRBJ2-1, is as follows: GAGVSQTPSNKVTEKGKYVELRCDPISGHTALYWYRQSLGQGPEFLIYFQGTGAADDSGLPNDRFFAVRPEGSVSTLKIQRTERGDSAVYLCASSLKAAGGLSSSYNEQFFGPGTRLTVL.

This clonotype was seen a few times. This rearrangement joins TRBV7-9 to TRBJ1-2; D uncertain. The ends were cut back, 1 base at V and 3 bases at J, with 9 bases in the middle. Germline V gene lookup returns CDR1 SEHNR and CDR2 FQNEAQ (reference sequence). The CDR3 is 14 residues long. The CDR3 loop is CASSLEERDYGYTF. CDR3 sequence (DNA): TGTGCCAGCAGCTTAGAGGAGCGAGACTATGGCTACACCTTC.

The rearrangement uses TRBV27 and TRBJ2-7, with D perhaps TRBD2 (6 bases). Trimming removed 1 base from V and 2 bases from J, with 12 bases in between. The germline gives CDR1 MNHEY, CDR2 SMNVEV (reference sequence). The CDR3 covers 15 residues. The CDR3: CASSLYRGLAYEQYV. Written as DNA, the CDR3 is TGTGCCAGCAGTTTATATAGGGGACTGGCCTACGAGCAGTACGTC.

This chain links TRBV7-2 with TRBJ2-3; the match to TRBD2 covers 14 bases. CDR1 is SGHTA and CDR2 is FQGNSA in the germline V gene. The V segment lost 5 bases and the J segment 5 bases; nucleotides outside the gene matches: 6. The CDR3 runs to 16 residues. The CDR3 sequence: CTSSVGLAGGIDTQYF. The CDR3 bases are TGTACCAGCAGCGTCGGACTAGCGGGAGGTATAGATACGCAGTATTTT. The variable domain in full, with the rest retrieved from reference TRBV7-2 and TRBJ2-3, is GAGVSQSPSNKVTEKGKDVELRCDPISGHTALYWYRQSLGQGLEFLIYFQGNSAPDKSGLPSDRFSAERTGGSVSTLTIQRTQQEDSAVYLCTSSVGLAGGIDTQYFGPGTRLTVL.